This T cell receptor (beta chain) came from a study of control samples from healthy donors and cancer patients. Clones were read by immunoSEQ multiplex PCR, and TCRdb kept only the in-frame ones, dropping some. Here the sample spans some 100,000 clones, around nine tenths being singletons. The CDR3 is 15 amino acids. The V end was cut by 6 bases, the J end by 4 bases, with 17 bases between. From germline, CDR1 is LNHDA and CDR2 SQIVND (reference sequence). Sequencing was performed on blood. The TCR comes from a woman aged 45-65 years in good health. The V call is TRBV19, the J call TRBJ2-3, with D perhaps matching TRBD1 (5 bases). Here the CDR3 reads CASSHSGAAADTQYF. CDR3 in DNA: TGTGCCAGTAGCCATAGTGGGGCGGCGGCAGATACGCAGTATTTT.